This passage covers 20 T cell receptor beta chains from one sample sequenced in a study of metastatic and nonmetastatic thyroid tumors. No patient received treatment before thyroid surgery. TCRdb re-processed the PCR reads through MiXCR. The sample yields 30,000 to 45,000 clones, around 20% seen once. Sequenced input: blood. Receptors originate from a female donor with papillary thyroid cancer or a benign thyroid nodule (not recorded which). Some clones in this sample may be carry-over from other donors' samples.

This clone was counted ten times or more. The chain is built from TRBV20-1 and TRBJ1-1; 7 bases are shared with TRBD1. CDR1 DFQATT and CDR2 SNEGSKA come from the germline V gene (reference sequence). The V gene end was trimmed by 3 bases and the J gene end by 4 bases; junction bases not matched to a gene: 5. CDR3 length: 13 residues. CDR3 loop: CSAREQGFTEAFF. The CDR3 DNA reads as TGCAGTGCTAGGGAACAGGGGTTCACTGAAGCTTTCTTT.

This clone was recorded many times. This chain uses TRBV7-8 with TRBJ1-6; 11 positions match TRBD1. Germline CDR1 reads SGHVS; CDR2 reads FQNEAQ. V dropped 5 bases and J dropped 10; count of bases not matched to a gene: 7. This CDR3 comprises 15 residues. DNA of the CDR3: TGTGCCAGCAGCCCCGGGACAGGGGGTGGATCACCCCTCCACTTT. It encodes CASSPGTGGGSPLHF.

This clone occurred many times. Here the CDR3 DNA reads TGTGCCAGCTCACCACGCACGGAACTTGAAGCTTTCTTT. Translated, it gives CASSPRTELEAFF. The chain carries TRBV18 and TRBJ1-1; no reliable D call. Per germline, CDR1 KGHSH and CDR2 LQKENI. V lost 1 base to trimming and J lost 7 bases, with 10 bases between them. The CDR3 runs 13 residues.

This clone is labeled medium-sized. The rearrangement links TRBV5-1 to TRBJ1-2, with D perhaps TRBD1 (6 bases). Trimming pared 0 bases from V and 2 bases from J, leaving 11 bases between. The CDR3 loop spans 15 amino acids. CDR1 is SGHRS, CDR2 YFSETQ, per germline. For the CDR3, the DNA is TGCGCCAGCAGCTTGGGGGGGCGCGCGAACTATGGCTACACCTTC. It is translated as CASSLGGRANYGYTF.

In its sample, this clone was seen many times. This sequence joins TRBV5-1 and TRBJ1-3; D remains unclear. V was clipped by 3 bases and J by 0 bases, with 4 bases between them. Germline V gene lookup returns CDR1 SGHRS and CDR2 YFSETQ. CDR3 length: 13 amino acids. CDR3 in amino acids: CASSSSSGNTIYF. The CDR3 coding sequence is TGCGCCAGCAGCTCTTCCTCTGGAAACACCATATATTTT.

In its sample, this clone was seen many times. The chain is built from TRBV7-9 and TRBJ1-4; no clear D. This CDR3 has 15 amino acids. The V end was cut by 1 base, the J end by 3 bases, with 9 bases between. In germline, CDR1 is SEHNR, CDR2 FQNEAQ (reference sequence). CDR3 sequence (DNA): TGTGCCAGCAGCTTAGGGGGAAGGGCTAATGAAAAACTGTTTTTT. It translates to CASSLGGRANEKLFF.

There are a few counts of this clone. One junction end does not reproduce the germline sequence, and a read error may be involved. The chain links TRBV6-1 to TRBJ2-1; TRBD2 agrees at 7 bases. CDR3 length equals 16 residues. CDR1 is MNHNS, CDR2 SASEGT, per germline. The CDR3 loop is CASIESRGSSYNEQFF. For the CDR3, the DNA is TGTGCCAGCATTGAAAGTCGCGGGAGCTCCTACAATGAGCAGTTCTTC.

This clone appeared many times. This chain links TRBV20-1 with TRBJ2-1, with 10 bases aligning to TRBD2. CDR1 DFQATT and CDR2 SNEGSKA come from the germline V gene (reference sequence). V lost 0 bases to trimming and J lost 8 bases; unmatched junction nucleotides: 19. This CDR3 comprises 19 residues. The CDR3 nucleotides are TGCAGTGCTAGAGATATGGAGCGGCCTAGCGGGAGTATGTACGATGAGCAGTTCTTC. Its translation: CSARDMERPSGSMYDEQFF.

This clone has at least ten counts. The V and J genes are TRBV12-3 or TRBV12-4 and TRBJ1-5, with D unclear. The CDR3 consists of 14 residues. Trimming removed 5 bases from V and 11 bases from J, with 19 bases in between. CDR3 coding DNA: TGTGCCAGCAGTCAACGGACCGAGGGAACGTCCCAGCATTTT. Amino acid sequence: CASSQRTEGTSQHF.

This clone was counted only a few times. Being one base from a much bigger clone, this may be a read error. This rearrangement joins TRBV29-1 to TRBJ2-5, with TRBD1 identical over 7 bases. The junction had 9 bases not matched to a gene; V was cut back by 5 bases and J by 3 bases. The CDR3 length is 14 residues. Germline V gene lookup returns CDR1 SQVTM and CDR2 ANQGSEA. The DNA of the CDR3 is TGCAGCGTTCGGAGGTACAGGGGTAAAGAGACCCAGTACTTC. Amino acid sequence: CSVRRYRGKETQYF.

J is TRBJ2-7 and V is TRBV4-3; 9 bases are a match to TRBD1. With V trimmed by 4 bases and J by 7 bases, 20 bases remained unmatched. CDR3 length equals 18 residues. The germline V gene encodes CDR1 LGHNA and CDR2 YSLEER. CDR3 in DNA: TGCGCCAGCAGCCGGGAAGATGGCCCCGGGACAGGGTCCGAAGAGCAGTACTTC. Translation: CASSREDGPGTGSEEQYF.

The chain recombines TRBV5-5 with TRBJ2-7; D is uncertain. CDR1 and CDR2 from the germline V gene are SGHKS and YYEKEE (reference sequence). V lost 5 bases and J 3 bases, leaving 12 bases between the germline ends. CDR3 length equals 13 residues. The CDR3 region has the DNA TGTGCCAGCAGAGGTGTTGATAGCTACGAGCAGTACTTC. This codes for CASRGVDSYEQYF.

This clone was seen at least ten times. The chain carries TRBV7-8 and TRBJ1-3, with D unclear. The V and J ends lost 5 bases and 0 bases respectively, with 14 bases between them. The CDR3 has 16 amino acids. The V gene's germline CDR1 is SGHVS and CDR2 FQNEAQ. The CDR3 spells CASSPDPGYSGNTIYF. For the CDR3, the DNA is TGTGCCAGCAGCCCCGACCCGGGGTACTCTGGAAACACCATATATTTT.

This clone appeared a few times. This chain connects TRBV3-1 to TRBJ2-7; 14 nucleotides agree with TRBD2. The CDR3 has 15 amino acids. Germline V gives CDR1 LGHDT, CDR2 YNNKEL (reference sequence). V was clipped by 3 bases and J by 2 bases; unmatched bases: 0. DNA of the CDR3: TGTGCCAGCAGCCAGGGACTAGCGGGGGCCTACGAGCAGTACTTC. This encodes CASSQGLAGAYEQYF.

This clone has ten or more counts. J is TRBJ1-4 and V is TRBV5-6; D is perhaps TRBD1 (6 bases). The length of the CDR3 is 14 residues. From germline, CDR1 is SGHDT and CDR2 YYEEEE. The germline V and J ends were trimmed by 2 bases and 8 bases, with 13 bases remaining between them. CDR3 amino acids: CASSFGGRAEKLFF. CDR3 DNA sequence: TGTGCCAGCAGCTTTGGGGGGCGAGCCGAAAAACTGTTTTTT.

This clone was counted only a few times. This clone may be a read error of a much larger clone one base away. The sample holds other DNA sequences that translate to the same CDR3. The chain carries TRBV7-9 and TRBJ1-2, with no clear D. Trimming removed 8 bases at V and 7 bases at J, with 11 bases between. Per the germline V gene, CDR1 is SEHNR and CDR2 is FQNEAQ (reference sequence). The CDR3 has 11 residues. DNA for the CDR3: TGTGCCAGCCTCACTGACGGTGGCTACACCTTC. Its translation is CASLTDGGYTF.

The rearrangement uses TRBV4-2 and TRBJ2-5, with D uncertain. The CDR3 runs to 14 residues. CDR1 is LGHNA and CDR2 is YNFKEQ in the germline V gene. V lost 5 bases to trimming and J lost 7 bases, with 17 bases between them. The CDR3: CASSLAPPSGTQYF. CDR3 DNA: TGTGCCAGCAGCTTAGCTCCCCCATCAGGGACCCAGTACTTC.

This clone was found a few times. This chain joins TRBV30 and TRBJ1-2; D possibly corresponds to TRBD1 (6 bases). Trimming left V 3 bases short and J 3 bases short, with 14 bases between. This CDR3 is 14 amino acids long. Germline-derived CDR1 and CDR2 are GTSNPN and SVGIG (reference sequence). For the CDR3, the DNA is TGTGCCTGGAGGCCTCCGGACAGTTACTATGGCTACACCTTC. It codes for CAWRPPDSYYGYTF.

This clone has ten or more counts. Here the CDR3 DNA reads TGCAGTGCCCGGGGGGTGCAATTCTACGAGCAGTACTTC. Its protein product is CSARGVQFYEQYF. The chain joins TRBV20-1 to TRBJ2-7; 7 bases map to TRBD2. The ends lost 6 bases at V and 3 bases at J; junction bases unmatched: 8. Germline values: CDR1 DFQATT, CDR2 SNEGSKA (reference sequence). The CDR3 covers 13 residues.

In the case of this clone: Mismatch with germline at one junction end may stem from a read error. This chain uses TRBV5-1 with TRBJ1-1, with D tentatively TRBD1 (5 bases). CDR1 and CDR2 from the germline V gene are SGHRS and YFSETQ. CDR3 length: 16 residues. CDR3 DNA: TGCGCCAGCAGTCCGACAGTGGGCGTCTTGGACACTGGAGCTTTCTTT. It translates to CASSPTVGVLDTGAFF.